This T cell receptor (beta chain) was found in a study of OX40 agonist ivuxolimab in advanced cancers. Findings of the study overall: Which antigen the expanded peripheral T cells recognized is unknown. Dose levels from 0.1 to 3.0 mg/kg saw CD4+ and CD8+ blood T cells expand clonally by week 6.

To note about this clone: Its specificity is unknown.

The V and J ends lost 7 bases and 4 bases respectively, with 19 bases between them. Germline values: CDR1 MNHEY, CDR2 SMNVEV (reference sequence). The CDR3 covers 15 residues. Profiling relied on immunoSEQ multiplex PCR, and the TCRdb table lists in-frame clones only, not all of them. The sample yields roughly 67,000 clones, 90% to 95% seen once. The chain employs TRBV27 and TRBJ1-2, with D possibly matching TRBD1 (5 bases). This clonotype was sampled from an adult with an advanced solid tumor such as melanoma, head and neck, liver or kidney cancer. Sequenced material: CD4+ or CD8+ T cells sorted from blood, taken in a trial of the OX40 agonist ivuxolimab. CDR3 DNA: TGTGCCAGCACTCGGCGGGGGGGAGCACCCTATGGCTACACCTTC. Translating it yields CASTRRGGAPYGYTF.